These 2 T cell receptor beta chains came from one sample sequenced in a study of CD4 T cells in relation to SARS-CoV-2 and coronaviruses. No antigens are known for them. Generated by immunoSEQ multiplex PCR, the TCRdb table keeps only in-frame clones and is missing some. The data show 41,000 or so clones, 84% seen once. The material sequenced was naive CD4+ T cells from PBMCs, cultured in vitro. Subset of the sample: naive CD4+ T cells isolated by negative enrichment. The source is an adult with COVID-19.

The CDR3 coding sequence is TGCAGTGCTAGGGGGACAGAGCAGTTCTTC. This sequence encodes CSARGTEQFF. The rearrangement links TRBV20-1 to TRBJ2-1; D possibly corresponds to TRBD1 (6 bases). Germline loops: CDR1 DFQATT, CDR2 SNEGSKA (reference sequence). This CDR3 is built from 10 residues. V dropped 3 bases and J dropped 10 bases, with 7 bases sitting between them.

The chain carries TRBV30 and TRBJ2-7; 12 positions agree with TRBD2. Per germline, CDR1 GTSNPN and CDR2 SVGIG (reference sequence). CDR3 size: 16 residues. J was trimmed by 1 base and V by 8 bases; bases with no gene match: 12. The CDR3 sequence: CAVGLAGLSTSYEQYF. CDR3 DNA: TGTGCCGTCGGACTAGCGGGACTCTCTACGTCCTACGAGCAGTACTTC.